The 8 T cell receptor beta chains in this list originate from one sample, sequenced in a study of metastatic and nonmetastatic thyroid tumors. With MiXCR, TCRdb reprocessed the PCR reads. The table includes roughly 27,000 clones, under 15% detected once. Thyroid surgery was preceded by no treatment in any patient. Specimen: blood. Receptors originate from a female donor with papillary thyroid cancer or a benign thyroid nodule (not recorded which). Some clones in this sample may be carry-over from other donors' samples.

As for this clone: A read error is possible here, since a much larger clone lies one base away. Without the conserved terminal phenylalanine or tryptophan, this CDR3 likely stems from a read error. The chain couples TRBV28 to TRBJ2-1; D tentatively fits TRBD1 or TRBD2 (5 bases each). The CDR3 length is 11 residues. V lost 7 bases, J lost 10 bases, and 11 bases lay in between. The V gene's germline CDR1 is MDHEN and CDR2 SYDVKM. CDR3 in DNA: TGTGCCAGCATTGGGACCCAGGAGCAGTTCCTC. As protein: CASIGTQEQFL.

This clone was detected many times. V usage is TRBV14 and J usage is TRBJ2-4; TRBD2 might be the D (5 bases). The CDR3 extends over 17 amino acids. V lost 2 bases and J lost 2, with 16 bases in between. CDR1 and CDR2 (germline): SGHDN, FVKESK. The CDR3: CASSQSGVGWTKNIQYF. As DNA, the CDR3 is TGTGCCAGCAGCCAATCCGGGGTTGGGTGGACCAAAAACATTCAGTACTTC.

In this sample, this clone turned up many times. The CDR3 coding sequence is TGTGCCAGCAGTTTCTCTCGCGAGGGGAACACCGGGGAGCTGTTTTTT. This sequence encodes CASSFSREGNTGELFF. V gene TRBV28 combines with J gene TRBJ2-2, with D possibly TRBD2 on 5 matching bases. This CDR3 spans 16 amino acids. The germline CDR1 and CDR2 sequences are MDHEN and SYDVKM. V was clipped by 3 bases and J by 1 base, with 12 bases between them.

This clone has ten or more counts. This chain connects TRBV27 to TRBJ2-7; 8 bases match TRBD1. The CDR3 runs to 16 residues. From germline, CDR1 is MNHEY and CDR2 SMNVEV (reference sequence). Trimming at V came to 2 bases and at J to 1 base, leaving 7 bases not matched to a gene. The CDR3 DNA reads as TGTGCCAGCAGTTTAGGAAGGACAGGGTCTTCCTACGAGCAGTACTTC. Amino acids: CASSLGRTGSSYEQYF.

By sample share, this clone is medium-sized (0.01 to 0.1%). The chain uses TRBV28 and TRBJ1-6; 7 bases agree with TRBD1. The J segment lost 9 bases and the V segment lost 6 bases, leaving 14 bases of the junction unmatched. Germline V gives CDR1 MDHEN, CDR2 SYDVKM. The CDR3 extends over 16 amino acids. CDR3 coding DNA: TGTGCCAGCAGCTTACAACAGGGGACTAAGGTTTCACCCCTCCACTTT. This encodes CASSLQQGTKVSPLHF.

This clone was counted ten times or more. This chain links TRBV29-1 with TRBJ1-1; 8 bases are a match to TRBD1. V shed 3 bases, J shed 3 bases, and the junction held 3 bases outside the gene matches. CDR3 size: 13 residues. In germline, CDR1 is SQVTM, CDR2 ANQGSEA. The CDR3: CSVDETGDTEAFF. The CDR3 region has the DNA TGCAGCGTTGACGAGACAGGGGACACTGAAGCTTTCTTT.

This clone was observed at least ten times. The chain joins TRBV19 to TRBJ2-7; 7 nucleotides match TRBD2. Germline V lookup: CDR1 LNHDA, CDR2 SQIVND (reference sequence). The CDR3 has 15 amino acids. V shed 1 base, J shed 4 bases, and the junction held 7 bases outside the gene matches. The CDR3 region is CASSIARGGLYEQYF. The CDR3 region has the DNA TGTGCCAGTAGTATAGCTCGCGGGGGTTTATACGAGCAGTACTTC.

This clone came up a few times. It may be a read error: a sequence one base away is much more abundant. This chain uses TRBV11-2 with TRBJ1-1, with a tentative D call TRBD1 (5 bases). Germline values: CDR1 SGHAT, CDR2 FQNNGV. The CDR3 sequence is 14 residues long. CDR3 sequence reads: CAGSLGGGYTEAFF. In DNA, the CDR3 is TGTGCCGGCAGCTTGGGGGGAGGGTACACTGAAGCTTTCTTT.